This record concerns one TCR beta chain sequence. The data derive from a study of blood T cell repertoires in COVID-19. Study-wide background: COVID-19 samples from acute and convalescent phases originated in the United States, Italy and Spain.

In the authors' methods: Amplifying reference gene primers gave estimates of nucleated cell counts. TCRdb keeps only in-frame clones here, not all; method: immunoSEQ multiplex PCR. Clone size and V and J calls were adopted from that table, with D and trimming inferred from the DNA. Among approximately 56,000 clones, 81% were seen once, and the ten largest hold 26%. CDR1 is SGHRS, CDR2 YFSETQ, per germline. The CDR3 consists of 15 residues. V dropped 2 bases and J dropped 0; count of bases not matched to a gene: 4. The receptor comes from a woman older than 75 with COVID-19, enrolled during active disease. Sequenced material: peripheral blood. The rearrangement links TRBV5-1 to TRBJ2-7, with 8 bases fitting TRBD2. In nucleotides, the CDR3 is TGCGCCAGCAGCTTTGAAAGCGGGAGCTCCTACGAGCAGTACTTC. This gives the protein CASSFESGSSYEQYF.